Listed below are T cell receptor beta chains from one sample, sequenced in a study of CD8+ T cells in alopecia areata. The table came from immunoSEQ multiplex PCR; TCRdb's copy has only in-frame clones and leaves some out. The table has about 7,400 clones, about 70% seen once. Sequenced here: skin, sampled at week 0. The receptors were sampled from a human donor with alopecia areata. Both conserved end residues are part of each CDR3.

J gene,V gene,CDR3 protein
TRBJ2-7,TRBV14,CASSPLGISYEQYF
TRBJ2-7,TRBV10-1,CASSEWSSGGSYEQYF
TRBJ1-5,TRBV7-2,CASSLERGRNQPQHF
TRBJ2-3,TRBV7-2,CASSLAGSDTQYF
TRBJ2-5,TRBV19,CASSKTGEETQYF
TRBJ2-1,TRBV11-3,CASSRGAETNEQFF
TRBJ2-7,TRBV5-4,CASSLDGQGYEQYF
TRBJ1-4,TRBV6-1,CASSEYRQPLDEKLFF
TRBJ1-2,TRBV2,CASSPVPPANYGYTF
TRBJ1-2,TRBV5-4,CASSLQGRGSYGYTF
TRBJ2-5,TRBV30,CAWGGTLGGTQYF
TRBJ2-7,TRBV10-3,CAISESGGVEQYF
TRBJ1-5,TRBV15,CATSQKLASRWQPQHF
TRBJ1-1,TRBV5-1,CASSLLLGNTEAFF
TRBJ1-1,TRBV29-1,CSVGKGGTEAFF
TRBJ1-6,TRBV25-1,CASSEYRGKDSPLHF
TRBJ2-3,TRBV7-9,CASSFPSYPVTGTDTQYF
TRBJ2-3,TRBV4-1,CASSQERDGGSTDTQYF
TRBJ2-3,TRBV7-4,CASSPGFSGTGPFAQYF
TRBJ1-5,TRBV7-2,CASSAGQGNNQPQHF
.,TRBV14,CASSQDQGGFRLYEQYF
TRBJ2-7,TRBV18,CASSPRIRVLSYEQYF
TRBJ2-2,TRBV5-4,CASSYTGQGATDTGELFF
TRBJ1-1,TRBV6-5,CASRRRQGESTEAFF
TRBJ1-1,TRBV18,CASSKSGTGEAFF
TRBJ2-3,TRBV9,CASSVGSSLDTDTQYF
TRBJ2-7,TRBV6-5,CASAYWQHDSYEQYF
TRBJ2-2,TRBV13,CASSLSGPFSNTGELFF
TRBJ1-1,TRBV4-1,CASSQVGTARTEAFF
TRBJ1-2,TRBV6-1,CASSEAGETYGYTF
TRBJ1-2,TRBV7-8,CASRRQGNNDGYTF
TRBJ2-5,TRBV11-2,CASSLDEVETQYF
TRBJ1-5,TRBV30,CAWSVSGGSNQPQHF
TRBJ1-6,TRBV6-6,CASAGWSYNSPLHF
TRBJ2-1,TRBV5-4,CASSSSGTSNNEQFF
TRBJ2-3,TRBV4-2,CASSQVTAGVSHENTDTQYF
TRBJ1-2,TRBV5-1,CASSLNRQDGGYTF
TRBJ2-7,TRBV11-1,CASSPRPGTYEQYF
.,TRBV27,CASRFLAGVSYEQYF
TRBJ2-3,TRBV5-1,CASSLGSGGGTDTQYF
TRBJ1-2,TRBV2,CAILTGPYGYTF
TRBJ1-5,TRBV4-1,CASSQVFSTGVSNQPQHF
TRBJ2-5,TRBV7-9,CASSPRTGRGETQYF
TRBJ2-7,TRBV7-2,CASSPAGDYEQYF
TRBJ1-1,TRBV18,CASSQSTGMNTEAFF